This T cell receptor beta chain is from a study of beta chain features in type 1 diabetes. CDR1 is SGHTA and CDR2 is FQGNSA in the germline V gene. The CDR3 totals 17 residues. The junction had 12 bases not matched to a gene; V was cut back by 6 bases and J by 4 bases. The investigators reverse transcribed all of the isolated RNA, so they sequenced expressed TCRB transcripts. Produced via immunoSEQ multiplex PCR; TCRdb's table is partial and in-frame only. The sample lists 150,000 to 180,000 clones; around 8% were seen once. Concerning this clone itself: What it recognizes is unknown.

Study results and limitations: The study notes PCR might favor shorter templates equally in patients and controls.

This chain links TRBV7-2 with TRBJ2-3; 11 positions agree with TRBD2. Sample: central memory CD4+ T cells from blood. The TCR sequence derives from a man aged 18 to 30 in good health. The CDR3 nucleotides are TGTGCCAGCAGAGGCAGCCGAACTAGCGGGGGTTCAGATACGCAGTATTTT. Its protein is CASRGSRTSGGSDTQYF.